These 28 T cell receptor beta chains originate from one sample sequenced in a study of cytomegalovirus exposure and HLA in healthy donors (dated by TCRdb to the late 2010s). To prepare the library, the immunoSEQ multiplex PCR assay was applied. For the multiplex PCR, a mixture combining 60 forward primers for TCR Vbeta segments and 13 reverse primers for TCR Jbeta segments was used. In its TCRdb copy, this immuneACCESS table keeps in-frame sequences only and misses some clones. Where compared with another copy, unresolved V genes explain less than half of these, and the others have no known cause. Across this sample there are approximately 110,000 clones, with about 80% seen only once. The top ten clones comprise 2% to 2.5% of the sample. Sequencing was performed on PBMCs. Source of these receptors: a young man in good health and CMV-seronegative.

The chain combines TRBV6-5 with TRBJ1-1; D unclear. Germline CDR1 and CDR2: MNHEY and SVGAGI. Deletions cut 7 bases from V and 10 bases from J, with 16 bases between. The CDR3 totals 12 residues. The CDR3 DNA reads as TGTGCCAGCACCCGACCGGGGAATCTAGCTTTCTTT. It encodes CASTRPGNLAFF.

This clone was counted only a few times. The chain is built from TRBV29-1 and TRBJ2-7; tentative D call: TRBD2 (6 bases). Trimming cost V 6 bases and J 7 bases, with 16 bases left between them. The V gene's germline CDR1 is SQVTM and CDR2 ANQGSEA. The CDR3 totals 12 residues. CDR3 sequence (DNA): TGCAGCGTGGGGCTCGGGGGTTGGGAGCAGTACTTC. Protein: CSVGLGGWEQYF.

This clone was counted a single time. The gene calls are TRBV10-3 and TRBJ2-1; D is uncertain. V gave up 0 bases and J gave up 0 bases, with 9 bases separating them. Germline V CDR1 and CDR2: ENHRY, SYGVKD. The CDR3 runs 16 residues. The CDR3 DNA sequence: TGTGCCATCAGTGAGTCCGTCGGAGACTCCTACAATGAGCAGTTCTTC. It translates to CAISESVGDSYNEQFF.

The gene calls are TRBV6-4 and TRBJ2-1, with 11 positions matching TRBD2. The germline CDR1 and CDR2 sequences are MRHNA and SNTAGT. The CDR3 extends over 15 amino acids. V lost 0 bases, J lost 8 bases, and 3 bases stayed unmatched. CDR3 in DNA: TGTGCCAGCAGTGACTCTAGCGGGGGGGCAGATGAGCAGTTCTTC. It encodes CASSDSSGGADEQFF.

This clone was found a few times. The V gene is TRBV4-3, the J gene TRBJ1-2, with 8 bases identical to TRBD1. With 2 bases clipped from V and 5 bases from J, the junction kept 4 bases outside the gene matches. This CDR3 is built from 14 residues. Germline V gene sequence: CDR1 LGHNA, CDR2 YSLEER. CDR3 nucleotide sequence: TGCGCCAGCAGCCAAATTACAGGGGGATATGGCTACACCTTC. It is translated as CASSQITGGYGYTF.

A few counts support this clone. The same CDR3 can be traced to other DNA sequences in this sample. CDR3: CASSYSGGGYTF. The CDR3, as DNA: TGTGCCAGCAGTTACTCGGGAGGGGGCTACACCTTC. The rearrangement uses TRBV6-5 and TRBJ1-2; D ambiguous. The CDR3 length is 12 residues. In germline, CDR1 is MNHEY, CDR2 SVGAGI. V was shortened by 0 bases and J by 8 bases, with 7 bases between the two germline ends.

The chain is built from TRBV6-5 and TRBJ1-3, with no clear D. CDR1 and CDR2 (germline): MNHEY, SVGAGI. The V end lost 5 bases, the J end lost 2 bases, and 13 bases lay between the germline ends. The CDR3 spans 15 residues. The CDR3 sequence: CASSPPGGAGNTIYF. CDR3 in DNA: TGTGCCAGCAGTCCCCCCGGCGGAGCTGGAAACACCATATATTTT.

In this sample, this clone turned up once. The chain uses TRBV6-5 and TRBJ2-5; D may be TRBD2 (5 bases). The ends were cut back, 2 bases at V and 2 bases at J, with 6 bases in the middle. CDR3 size: 13 residues. From germline, CDR1 is MNHEY and CDR2 SVGAGI. CDR3 nucleotides: TGTGCCAGCAGTTACCGGGGACAAGAGACCCAGTACTTC. Protein product: CASSYRGQETQYF.

The rearrangement uses TRBV4-2 and TRBJ2-3; D unresolved. CDR3 length: 15 residues. In germline, CDR1 is LGHNA, CDR2 YNFKEQ. Trimming cost V 2 bases and J 2 bases, with 11 bases left between them. The CDR3, as DNA: TGTGCCAGCAGCCAAACTCGGTCCGTCACAGATACGCAGTATTTT. Translated, it gives CASSQTRSVTDTQYF.

Regarding this clone: One end of the junction does not line up with germline, which may come from a read error. The chain employs TRBV6-5 and TRBJ2-3; D remains unclear. The CDR3 loop spans 9 amino acids. Germline V CDR1 and CDR2: MNHEY, SVGAGI. The CDR3 loop reads CASILQLDF. As DNA, the CDR3 is TGTGCCAGCATCCTGCAGTTGGATTTT.

DNA for the CDR3: TGTGCCAGCAGTTGGGTCCAGGGTGGAGAGACCCAGTACTTC. Translating gives CASSWVQGGETQYF. This rearrangement joins TRBV2 to TRBJ2-5, with a weak D call TRBD1 (5 bases). This CDR3 is 14 amino acids long. Germline CDR1 is SNHLY and CDR2 is FYNNEI. V lost 5 bases and J lost 4, with 14 bases in between.

This clone was seen once. The genes are TRBV5-6 and TRBJ1-3; D possibly corresponds to TRBD1 (5 bases). V lost 4 bases and J 7 bases, leaving 9 bases between the germline ends. The CDR3 has 12 residues. Germline CDR1 reads SGHDT; CDR2 reads YYEEEE. CDR3 region: CASSQGRNTIYF. The CDR3, as DNA: TGTGCCAGCAGCCAGGGTCGGAACACCATATATTTT.

This sequence joins TRBV9 and TRBJ1-5, with no clear D. The CDR3 spans 17 residues. V gave up 0 bases and J gave up 0 bases, with 13 bases separating them. Germline V gene sequence: CDR1 SGDLS, CDR2 YYNGEE. CDR3 region: CASSVVRLEYSNQPQHF. CDR3 DNA sequence: TGTGCCAGCAGCGTAGTGCGCCTGGAGTATAGCAATCAGCCCCAGCATTTT.

V and J are TRBV28 and TRBJ2-5; 9 bases line up with TRBD1. The V and J ends lost 6 bases and 5 bases, in that order; junction bases with no gene match: 10. CDR3 length equals 15 residues. CDR1 and CDR2 from the germline V gene are MDHEN and SYDVKM. CDR3 loop: CASRIRDRETETQYF. DNA of the CDR3: TGTGCCAGCAGGATAAGGGACAGGGAGACGGAGACCCAGTACTTC.

This clone was seen a single time. The chain joins TRBV29-1 to TRBJ2-2, with TRBD2 as a possible D gene (6 bases). Germline V gene lookup returns CDR1 SQVTM and CDR2 ANQGSEA. Trimming removed 6 bases at V and 0 bases at J, with 11 bases between. The CDR3 totals 14 residues. Written as DNA, the CDR3 is TGCAGCGTGAGCGGGCTGACGAACACCGGGGAGCTGTTTTTT. Its translation is CSVSGLTNTGELFF.

This chain's CDR3 is CASSPTGFDGYTF. CDR3 coding DNA: TGCGCCAGCAGCCCGACAGGGTTTGATGGCTACACCTTC. V and J are TRBV5-1 and TRBJ1-2; 7 nucleotides align to TRBD1. The V gene end was trimmed by 4 bases and the J gene end by 6 bases; junction bases not matched to a gene: 6. There are 13 residues in the CDR3. Germline V gene lookup returns CDR1 SGHRS and CDR2 YFSETQ.

The genes are TRBV19 and TRBJ2-5, with 9 bases aligning to TRBD2. V shed 5 bases, J shed 1 base, and the junction held 5 bases outside the gene matches. CDR1 is LNHDA, CDR2 SQIVND, per germline (reference sequence). The CDR3 spans 15 residues. CDR3 sequence: CASSVSSGTQETQYF. CDR3 bases: TGTGCCAGTAGTGTCTCTAGCGGGACCCAAGAGACCCAGTACTTC.

This clone occurred a few times. The gene calls are TRBV7-2 and TRBJ1-1, with D possibly being TRBD1 (6 bases). The CDR3 has 14 residues. In germline, CDR1 is SGHTA, CDR2 FQGNSA. V lost 1 base, J lost 5 bases, and 11 bases lay in between. The CDR3 sequence is CASSLVGAQTEAFF. The CDR3 nucleotides read TGTGCCAGCAGCTTAGTGGGGGCGCAGACTGAAGCTTTCTTT. Full variable domain (remainder filled in from reference TRBV7-2 and TRBJ1-1): GAGVSQSPSNKVTEKGKDVELRCDPISGHTALYWYRQSLGQGLEFLIYFQGNSAPDKSGLPSDRFSAERTGGSVSTLTIQRTQQEDSAVYLCASSLVGAQTEAFFGQGTRLTVV.

The J gene is TRBJ1-2, the V gene TRBV28; the D is unclear. V lost 11 bases and J lost 5, with 15 bases in between. This CDR3 region has 12 residues. The V gene's germline CDR1 is MDHEN and CDR2 SYDVKM. CDR3 region: CASESPRYGYTF. DNA for the CDR3: TGTGCCTCCGAGAGCCCGAGGTATGGCTACACCTTC.

In its sample, this clone was seen a few times. The chain has TRBV7-9 and TRBJ2-3; TRBD2 aligns across 7 bases. The germline CDR1 and CDR2 sequences are SEHNR and FQNEAQ (reference sequence). The length of the CDR3 is 16 residues. Trimming removed 1 base from V and 0 bases from J; junction bases left unmatched: 4. The CDR3 loop reads CASSLDPSGSTDTQYF. Here the CDR3 DNA reads TGTGCCAGCAGCTTAGATCCTAGCGGAAGCACAGATACGCAGTATTTT. Supplemented by reference TRBV7-9 and TRBJ2-3, the full variable domain reads DTGVSQNPRHKITKRGQNVTFRCDPISEHNRLYWYRQTLGQGPEFLTYFQNEAQLEKSRLLSDRFSAERPKGSFSTLEIQRTEQGDSAMYLCASSLDPSGSTDTQYFGPGTRLTVL.

The chain joins TRBV5-1 to TRBJ2-6; 9 bases agree with TRBD1. Losses at the gene ends were 0 bases for V and 2 bases for J; bases not matched to a gene: 0. Germline CDR1 reads SGHRS; CDR2 reads YFSETQ. The CDR3 contains 16 residues. The CDR3 DNA reads as TGCGCCAGCAGCTTGGGACAGGGGGCTGGGGCCAACGTCCTGACTTTC. Amino acids: CASSLGQGAGANVLTF.

The genes are TRBV7-9 and TRBJ1-1, with no clear D. This CDR3 contains 12 residues. Germline V CDR1 and CDR2: SEHNR, FQNEAQ (reference sequence). V was trimmed by 4 bases and J by 1 base, leaving 4 bases between them. This CDR3 is CASSSQNTEAFF. In DNA form, the CDR3 reads TGTGCCAGCAGCTCCCAGAACACTGAAGCTTTCTTT. The full variable domain, with the rest looked up from reference TRBV7-9 and TRBJ1-1, is DTGVSQNPRHKITKRGQNVTFRCDPISEHNRLYWYRQTLGQGPEFLTYFQNEAQLEKSRLLSDRFSAERPKGSFSTLEIQRTEQGDSAMYLCASSSQNTEAFFGQGTRLTVV.

This clone was counted a few times. The chain couples TRBV30 to TRBJ1-1, with no clear D. Between the trimmed V and J ends, which lost 1 base and 7 bases, there was a span of 7 bases. Per the germline V gene, CDR1 is GTSNPN and CDR2 is SVGIG (reference sequence). CDR3 length equals 11 residues. The CDR3 spells CAWSALDEAFF. As DNA, the CDR3 is TGTGCCTGGAGTGCATTAGATGAAGCTTTCTTT.

The chain carries TRBV4-1 and TRBJ2-5; TRBD2 matches 8 bases. The V and J ends lost 0 bases and 1 base, in that order; junction bases with no gene match: 13. Germline V gene lookup returns CDR1 MGHRA and CDR2 YSYEKL. The CDR3 runs 19 residues. The CDR3 here is CASSQDGLGGAEFQETQYF. As DNA, the CDR3 is TGCGCCAGCAGCCAAGATGGGCTCGGGGGGGCCGAATTCCAAGAGACCCAGTACTTC.

The J gene is TRBJ2-2, the V gene TRBV6-6; weak D call: TRBD2 (6 bases). The V and J ends lost 5 bases and 5 bases respectively, with 9 bases between them. The CDR3 totals 13 residues. Germline loops: CDR1 MNHNY, CDR2 SVGAGI (reference sequence). Written as DNA, the CDR3 is TGTGCCAGCAGTCCAGGGAGGACCGGGGAGCTGTTTTTT. Its translation: CASSPGRTGELFF.

This clone came up once. The J gene is TRBJ2-7, the V gene TRBV10-1; TRBD1 matches 9 bases. Germline V gene lookup returns CDR1 WNHNN and CDR2 SYGVQD (reference sequence). The CDR3 totals 15 residues. V shed 6 bases, J shed 5 bases, and the junction held 11 bases outside the gene matches. CDR3 coding DNA: TGCGCCAGCAGCTCAACCCGGGACAGGGCCCACGAGCAGTACTTC. Translation: CASSSTRDRAHEQYF.

The table lists this clone with a few counts. The V and J genes are TRBV2 and TRBJ2-3; D remains ambiguous. Between the trimmed V and J ends, which lost 8 bases and 0 bases, there was a span of 6 bases. Per the germline V gene, CDR1 is SNHLY and CDR2 is FYNNEI. The CDR3 runs to 12 residues. CDR3 sequence (DNA): TGTGCCAGCTCCCTTAGCACAGATACGCAGTATTTT. Residues: CASSLSTDTQYF.

V and J are TRBV2 and TRBJ2-2, with D maybe TRBD2 (5 bases). The CDR3 is 17 residues long. Germline CDR1 and CDR2: SNHLY and FYNNEI. V was clipped by 3 bases and J by 4 bases, with 18 bases between them. The DNA of the CDR3 is TGTGCCAGCAGTGACGCTGTTGGCAGCGGACCCACCGGGGAGCTGTTTTTT. Translating gives CASSDAVGSGPTGELFF.